Presented here are 23 T cell receptor beta chains from one specimen sequenced in a study of OX40 agonist ivuxolimab in advanced cancers. Sequenced by immunoSEQ multiplex PCR; TCRdb stores in-frame clones only, minus some. The data contain tens of thousands of clones, roughly 84% of them singletons. This sample comprised CD4+ or CD8+ T cells sorted from blood, obtained in a trial of the OX40 agonist ivuxolimab. The source is an adult with an advanced solid tumor such as melanoma, head and neck, liver or kidney cancer.

The chain combines TRBV6-5 with TRBJ2-5, with D possibly TRBD1 on 6 matching bases. V was pared by 8 bases and J by 0 bases, with 13 bases between. The CDR3 contains 14 residues. The germline gives CDR1 MNHEY, CDR2 SVGAGI. The CDR3 DNA follows: TGTGCCAGCGTCTCAGGGGCCCACCAAGAGACCCAGTACTTC. Translating gives CASVSGAHQETQYF.

The chain carries TRBV6-6 and TRBJ2-3; no clear D gene. V was shortened by 6 bases and J by 2 bases, with 12 bases between the two germline ends. Germline CDR1 reads MNHNY; CDR2 reads SVGAGI (reference sequence). This CDR3 has 14 amino acids. CDR3 nucleotide sequence: TGTGCCAGCAGACCGCGAACCCTCACAGATACGCAGTATTTT. Translation: CASRPRTLTDTQYF.

The J gene is TRBJ1-1, the V gene TRBV5-1, with D perhaps matching TRBD1 (5 bases). Trimming took 0 bases from V and 0 from J, leaving 6 bases between them. There are 14 residues in the CDR3. Germline CDR1 and CDR2: SGHRS and YFSETQ. The CDR3 loop is CASSLGGVNTEAFF. For the CDR3, the DNA is TGCGCCAGCAGCTTGGGGGGCGTGAACACTGAAGCTTTCTTT.

This chain connects TRBV6-5 to TRBJ2-3, with 7 bases aligning to TRBD2. The CDR3 is made up of 15 amino acids. The ends lost 2 bases at V and 10 bases at J; junction bases unmatched: 12. Germline V gene lookup returns CDR1 MNHEY and CDR2 SVGAGI. CDR3 in amino acids: CASSYTRGGTNPQYF. The CDR3, as DNA: TGTGCCAGCAGTTACACCCGCGGGGGAACCAATCCGCAGTATTTT.

J is TRBJ2-3 and V is TRBV19; D could derive from TRBD1 or TRBD2 (6 bases each). Germline CDR1 is LNHDA and CDR2 is SQIVND (reference sequence). The CDR3 loop spans 15 amino acids. V was shortened by 6 bases and J by 4 bases, with 17 bases between the two germline ends. The CDR3 protein is CASRPDGGPPDTQYF. The CDR3 region has the DNA TGTGCCAGTAGACCGGATGGGGGGCCCCCAGATACGCAGTATTTT.

V and J are TRBV11-2 and TRBJ2-3; D is tentatively TRBD1 or TRBD2 (6 bases each). CDR3 length: 15 residues. In germline, CDR1 is SGHAT, CDR2 FQNNGV. The germline V and J ends were trimmed by 5 bases and 6 bases, with 18 bases remaining between them. This chain's CDR3 is CASSTALTGADTQYF. The CDR3 DNA follows: TGTGCCAGCAGCACCGCCCTGACGGGGGCGGATACGCAGTATTTT.

This chain connects TRBV7-6 to TRBJ1-3, with 8 bases fitting TRBD1. Germline trimming cut 1 base from V and 3 bases from J; bases unmatched to any gene: 2. This CDR3 contains 15 residues. CDR1 and CDR2 (germline): SGHVS, FNYEAQ. The CDR3 region has the DNA TGTGCCAGCAGCTTAGGGACAGGGTTTGGAAACACCATATATTTT. It specifies CASSLGTGFGNTIYF.

The V and J genes are TRBV25-1 and TRBJ2-3; tentatively, D is TRBD2 (6 bases). This CDR3 contains 16 residues. Germline V gene sequence: CDR1 MGHDK, CDR2 SYGVNS. Trimming stripped 4 bases from V and 4 bases from J, with 18 bases between. Written as DNA, the CDR3 is TGTGCCAGCAGTGGGGGCGCCAGGAGGGATTCAGATACGCAGTATTTT. Residues: CASSGGARRDSDTQYF.

This chain connects TRBV7-2 to TRBJ2-7; a weak D match, TRBD2 (6 bases). Germline V gene lookup returns CDR1 SGHTA and CDR2 FQGNSA. CDR3 length equals 13 residues. Trimming took 5 bases from V and 3 from J, leaving 11 bases between them. The CDR3 coding sequence is TGTGCCAGCAGCCTCGGGAGTTACTACGAGCAGTACTTC. It yields the protein CASSLGSYYEQYF.

This clone turned up a few times. The chain's CDR3 is CASSRAARTLDNSEQYF. Written as DNA, the CDR3 is TGCGCCAGCAGCCGGGCGGCTCGGACCCTAGACAATAGTGAGCAGTACTTC. The rearrangement links TRBV5-1 to TRBJ2-7; D gene uncertain. From germline, CDR1 is SGHRS and CDR2 YFSETQ. V lost 4 bases, J lost 7 bases, and 27 bases lay in between. The CDR3 is made up of 17 amino acids.

This rearrangement joins TRBV7-6 to TRBJ2-3; a possible D gene is TRBD1 (5 bases). V was cut by 5 bases and J by 1 base, with 16 bases left in between. Per the germline V gene, CDR1 is SGHVS and CDR2 is FNYEAQ. This CDR3 region has 16 residues. CDR3 region: CASSLRQSLRTDTQYF. CDR3 nucleotide sequence: TGTGCCAGCAGCCTCCGACAGTCGCTGCGCACAGATACGCAGTATTTT. Full variable domain (remainder filled in from reference TRBV7-6 and TRBJ2-3): GAGVSQSPRYKVTKRGQDVALRCDPISGHVSLYWYRQALGQGPEFLTYFNYEAQQDKSGLPNDRFSAERPEGSISTLTIQRTEQRDSAMYRCASSLRQSLRTDTQYFGPGTRLTVL.

Written as DNA, the CDR3 is TGTGCCAGCAGCAACCCCCGTTCGTTCCAAGAGACCCAGTACTTC. This gives the protein CASSNPRSFQETQYF. The V and J genes are TRBV7-9 and TRBJ2-5; D remains ambiguous. Deletions cut 5 bases from V and 1 base from J, with 14 bases between. The CDR3 contains 15 residues. Germline lookup yields CDR1 SEHNR and CDR2 FQNEAQ (reference sequence).

This chain uses TRBV30 with TRBJ2-1; D assignment may be TRBD1 or TRBD2 (6 bases each). V lost 5 bases to trimming and J lost 15 bases, with 17 bases between them. Germline loops: CDR1 GTSNPN, CDR2 SVGIG (reference sequence). The CDR3 has 11 residues. Written as DNA, the CDR3 is TGTGCCTGGGGGGGGCCCCCGGGTCCGTTCTTC. Protein sequence: CAWGGPPGPFF. Together with reference TRBV30 and TRBJ2-1, the CDR3 gives the full variable domain: SQTIHQWPATLVQPVGSPLSLECTVEGTSNPNLYWYRQAAGRGLQLLFYSVGIGQISSEVPQNLSASRPQDRQFILSSKKLLLSDSGFYLCAWGGPPGPFFGPGTRLTVL.

The chain uses TRBV11-3 and TRBJ2-7; 7 bases are a match to TRBD1. The CDR3 sequence is 15 residues long. The J segment lost 3 bases and the V segment lost 0 bases, leaving 5 bases of the junction unmatched. Germline V gene sequence: CDR1 SGHNT, CDR2 YENEEA. This CDR3 is CASSLERGPGYEQYF. In DNA form, the CDR3 reads TGTGCCAGCAGCTTAGAGAGGGGGCCCGGCTACGAGCAGTACTTC.

The rearrangement joins TRBV25-1 to TRBJ1-4; D remains ambiguous. The CDR3 is 12 amino acids. V lost 4 bases and J lost 10, with 10 bases in between. Germline V lookup: CDR1 MGHDK, CDR2 SYGVNS. In nucleotides, the CDR3 is TGTGCCAGCAGTGGGGGTGGAGGAAAACTGTTTTTT. As protein: CASSGGGGKLFF.

This chain uses TRBV14 with TRBJ1-3, with TRBD1 as a possible D gene (6 bases). Germline loops: CDR1 SGHDN, CDR2 FVKESK. With 2 bases removed from V and 1 base from J, the gap between germline ends came to 12 bases. The CDR3 runs to 16 residues. CDR3 DNA: TGTGCCAGCAGCCAATGGACAGCTAGGTCTGGAAACACCATATATTTT. It yields the protein CASSQWTARSGNTIYF. The whole variable domain, remainder taken from reference TRBV14 and TRBJ1-3, is EAGVTQFPSHSVIEKGQTVTLRCDPISGHDNLYWYRRVMGKEIKFLLHFVKESKQDESGMPNNRFLAERTGGTYSTLKVQPAELEDSGVYFCASSQWTARSGNTIYFGEGSWLTVV.

The rearrangement joins TRBV7-3 to TRBJ1-1; 7 positions agree with TRBD1. V shed 3 bases and J 5 bases; nucleotides not matched to a gene: 3. The germline gives CDR1 SGHTA, CDR2 FQGTGA. The CDR3 runs 13 residues. CDR3 protein: CASSFHRGTEAFF. DNA for the CDR3: TGTGCCAGCAGCTTTCACAGGGGAACTGAAGCTTTCTTT.

The genes are TRBV7-9 and TRBJ1-2; 9 positions agree with TRBD1. Germline-derived CDR1 and CDR2 are SEHNR and FQNEAQ (reference sequence). This CDR3 has 15 amino acids. The ends lost 6 bases at V and 4 bases at J; junction bases unmatched: 9. The CDR3 nucleotides read TGTGCCAGCAGTAGCCCAGACAGGGGGTTCTATGGCTACACCTTC. This codes for CASSSPDRGFYGYTF.

The V and J genes are TRBV5-5 and TRBJ1-2; 9 bases match TRBD1. The ends lost 7 bases at V and 5 bases at J; junction bases unmatched: 3. The CDR3 is 12 amino acids. Germline V gene sequence: CDR1 SGHKS, CDR2 YYEKEE (reference sequence). DNA for the CDR3: TGTGCCAGCGGGACAGGGATATATGGCTACACCTTC. Protein sequence: CASGTGIYGYTF.

This clone was recorded only once. The genes are TRBV9 and TRBJ2-3; D tentatively fits TRBD1 or TRBD2 (7 bases each). Trimming cost V 3 bases and J 0 bases, with 11 bases left between them. Germline loops: CDR1 SGDLS, CDR2 YYNGEE. The CDR3 covers 15 residues. In DNA form, the CDR3 reads TGTGCCAGCAGCGCGGGGGGACAGAGCACAGATACGCAGTATTTT. Protein product: CASSAGGQSTDTQYF.

The genes are TRBV29-1 and TRBJ2-5; D may correspond to TRBD1 or TRBD2 (7 bases each). Germline CDR1 SQVTM, CDR2 ANQGSEA. This CDR3 is built from 14 residues. Trimming stripped 4 bases from V and 2 bases from J, with 14 bases between. The CDR3 reads CSVVVRGGQETQYF. The CDR3 bases are TGCAGCGTTGTGGTCAGGGGGGGGCAAGAGACCCAGTACTTC. The variable domain in full, completed from reference TRBV29-1 and TRBJ2-5, reads SAVISQKPSRDICQRGTSLTIQCQVDSQVTMMFWYRQQPGQSLTLIATANQGSEATYESGFVIDKFPISRPNLTFSTLTVSNMSPEDSSIYLCSVVVRGGQETQYFGPGTRLLVL.

V gene TRBV11-2 combines with J gene TRBJ2-6, with D possibly called TRBD1 or TRBD2 (5 bases each). The V gene's germline CDR1 is SGHAT and CDR2 FQNNGV. This CDR3 contains 18 residues. The V and J ends lost 2 bases and 0 bases respectively, with 14 bases between them. In nucleotides, the CDR3 is TGTGCCAGCAGCTTAAGACAGCATAGCGTCTCTGGGGCCAACGTCCTGACTTTC. Translated: CASSLRQHSVSGANVLTF.

The chain has TRBV7-9 and TRBJ2-2; tentatively, D is TRBD2 (5 bases). Per germline, CDR1 SEHNR and CDR2 FQNEAQ (reference sequence). V gave up 5 bases and J gave up 0 bases, with 10 bases separating them. This CDR3 has 15 residues. The CDR3 protein is CASSAGIANTGELFF. CDR3 DNA sequence: TGTGCCAGCAGCGCCGGGATCGCGAACACCGGGGAGCTGTTTTTT.